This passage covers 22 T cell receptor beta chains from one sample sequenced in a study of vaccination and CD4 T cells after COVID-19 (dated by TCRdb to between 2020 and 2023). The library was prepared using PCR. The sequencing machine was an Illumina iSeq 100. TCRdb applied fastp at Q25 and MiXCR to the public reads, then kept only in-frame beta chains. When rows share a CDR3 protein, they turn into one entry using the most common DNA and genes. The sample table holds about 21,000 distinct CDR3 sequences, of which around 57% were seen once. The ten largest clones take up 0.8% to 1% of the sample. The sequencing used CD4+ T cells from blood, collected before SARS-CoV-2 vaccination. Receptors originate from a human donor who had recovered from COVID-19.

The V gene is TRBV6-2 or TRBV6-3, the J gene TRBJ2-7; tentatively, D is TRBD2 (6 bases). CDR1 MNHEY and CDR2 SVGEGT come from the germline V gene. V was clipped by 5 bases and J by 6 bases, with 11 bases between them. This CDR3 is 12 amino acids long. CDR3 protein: CASSALAPEQYF. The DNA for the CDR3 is TGTGCCAGCAGTGCTCTAGCGCCCGAGCAGTACTTC.

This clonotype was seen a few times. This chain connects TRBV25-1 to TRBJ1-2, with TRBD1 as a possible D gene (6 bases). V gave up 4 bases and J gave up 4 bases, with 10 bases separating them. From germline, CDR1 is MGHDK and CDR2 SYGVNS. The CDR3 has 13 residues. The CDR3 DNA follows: TGTGCCAGCAGTGCCGACAGGCTCTATGGCTACACCTTC. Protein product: CASSADRLYGYTF.

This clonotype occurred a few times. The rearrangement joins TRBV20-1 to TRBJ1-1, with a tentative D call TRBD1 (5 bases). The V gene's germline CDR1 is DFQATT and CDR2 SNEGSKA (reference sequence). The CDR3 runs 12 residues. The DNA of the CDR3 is TGCAGCAGTCCTCAGGGTCACACTGAAGCTTTCTTT. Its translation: CSSPQGHTEAFF.

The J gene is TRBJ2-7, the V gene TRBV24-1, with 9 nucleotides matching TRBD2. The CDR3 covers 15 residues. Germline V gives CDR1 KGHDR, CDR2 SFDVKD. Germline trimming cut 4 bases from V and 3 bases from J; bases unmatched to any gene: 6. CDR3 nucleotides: TGTGCCACCAGTGAGGCGGGAGGGCCGCACTACGAGCAGTACTTC. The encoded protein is CATSEAGGPHYEQYF.

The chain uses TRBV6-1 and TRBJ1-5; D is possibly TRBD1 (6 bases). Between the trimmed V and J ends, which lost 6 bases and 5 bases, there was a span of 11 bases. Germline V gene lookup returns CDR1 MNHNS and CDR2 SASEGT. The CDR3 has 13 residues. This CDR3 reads CASRKQGDQPQHF. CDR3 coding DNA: TGTGCCAGCAGAAAACAGGGAGATCAGCCCCAGCATTTT.

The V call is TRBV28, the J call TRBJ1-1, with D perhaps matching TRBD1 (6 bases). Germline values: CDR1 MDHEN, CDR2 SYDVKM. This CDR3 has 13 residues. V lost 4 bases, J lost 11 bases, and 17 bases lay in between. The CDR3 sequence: CASSSSSGDRAFF. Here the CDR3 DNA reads TGTGCCAGCAGTTCTTCCTCAGGGGATCGCGCTTTCTTT.

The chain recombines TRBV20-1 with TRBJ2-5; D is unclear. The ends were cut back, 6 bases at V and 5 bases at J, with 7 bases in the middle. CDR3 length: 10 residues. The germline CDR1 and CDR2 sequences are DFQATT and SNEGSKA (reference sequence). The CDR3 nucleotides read TGCAGTGCGAGATGGGAGACCCAGTACTTC. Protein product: CSARWETQYF.

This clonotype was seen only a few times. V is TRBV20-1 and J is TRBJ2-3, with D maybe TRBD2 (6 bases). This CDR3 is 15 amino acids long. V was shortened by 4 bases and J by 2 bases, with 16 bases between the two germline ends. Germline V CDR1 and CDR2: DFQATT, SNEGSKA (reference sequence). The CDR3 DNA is TGCAGTGCTACAACCCCGGGACTGAACACAGATACGCAGTATTTT. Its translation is CSATTPGLNTDTQYF.

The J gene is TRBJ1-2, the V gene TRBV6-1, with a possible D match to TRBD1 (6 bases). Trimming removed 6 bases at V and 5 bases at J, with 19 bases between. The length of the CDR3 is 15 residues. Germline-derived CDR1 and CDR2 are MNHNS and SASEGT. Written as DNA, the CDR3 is TGTGCCAGCAGACCGCCAGGGGACGTGGGGTATGGCTACACCTTC. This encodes CASRPPGDVGYGYTF.

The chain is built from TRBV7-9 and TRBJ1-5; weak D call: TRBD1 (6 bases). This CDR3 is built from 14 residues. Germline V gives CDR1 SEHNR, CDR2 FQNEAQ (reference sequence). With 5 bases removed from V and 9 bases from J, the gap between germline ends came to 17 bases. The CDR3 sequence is CASSLLQGGGPQHF. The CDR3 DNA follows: TGTGCCAGCAGCCTACTACAGGGTGGTGGGCCCCAGCATTTT.

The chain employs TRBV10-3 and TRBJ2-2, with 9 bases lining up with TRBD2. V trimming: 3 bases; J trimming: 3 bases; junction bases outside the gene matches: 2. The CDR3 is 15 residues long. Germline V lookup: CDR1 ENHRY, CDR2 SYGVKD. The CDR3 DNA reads TGTGCCATCAGTGATGGACTAGCGCACACCGGGGAGCTGTTTTTT. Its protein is CAISDGLAHTGELFF.

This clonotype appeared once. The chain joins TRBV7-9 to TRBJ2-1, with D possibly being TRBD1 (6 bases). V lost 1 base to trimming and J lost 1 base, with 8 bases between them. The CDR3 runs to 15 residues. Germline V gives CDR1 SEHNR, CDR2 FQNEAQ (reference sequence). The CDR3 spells CASSLGQASYNEQFF. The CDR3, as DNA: TGTGCCAGCAGCTTAGGACAGGCGTCCTACAATGAGCAGTTCTTC. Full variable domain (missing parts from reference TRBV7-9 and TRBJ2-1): DTGVSQNPRHKITKRGQNVTFRCDPISEHNRLYWYRQTLGQGPEFLTYFQNEAQLEKSRLLSDRFSAERPKGSFSTLEIQRTEQGDSAMYLCASSLGQASYNEQFFGPGTRLTVL.

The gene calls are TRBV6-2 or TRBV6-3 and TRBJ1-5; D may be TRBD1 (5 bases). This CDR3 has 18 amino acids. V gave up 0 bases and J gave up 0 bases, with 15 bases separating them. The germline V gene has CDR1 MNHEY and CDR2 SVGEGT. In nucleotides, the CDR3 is TGTGCCAGCAGTTACTCGATTGGGCGGGGCTATAGCAATCAGCCCCAGCATTTT. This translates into CASSYSIGRGYSNQPQHF.

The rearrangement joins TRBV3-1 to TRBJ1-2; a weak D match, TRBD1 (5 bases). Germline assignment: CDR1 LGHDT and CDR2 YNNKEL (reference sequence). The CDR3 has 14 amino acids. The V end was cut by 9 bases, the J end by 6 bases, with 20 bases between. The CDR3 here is CASGVQGLSHGYTF. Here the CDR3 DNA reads TGTGCCAGTGGGGTCCAGGGTCTTTCCCATGGCTACACCTTC. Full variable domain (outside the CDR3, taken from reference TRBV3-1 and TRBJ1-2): DTAVSQTPKYLVTQMGNDKSIKCEQNLGHDTMYWYKQDSKKFLKIMFSYNNKELIINETVPNRFSPKSPDKAHLNLHINSLELGDSAVYFCASGVQGLSHGYTFGSGTRLTVV.

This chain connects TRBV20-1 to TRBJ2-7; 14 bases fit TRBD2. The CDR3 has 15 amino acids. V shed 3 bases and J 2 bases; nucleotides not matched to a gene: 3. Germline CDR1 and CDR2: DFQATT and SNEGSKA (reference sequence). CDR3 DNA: TGCAGTGCTAGGGGACTAGCGGGAGTGACCTACGAGCAGTACTTC. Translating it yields CSARGLAGVTYEQYF.

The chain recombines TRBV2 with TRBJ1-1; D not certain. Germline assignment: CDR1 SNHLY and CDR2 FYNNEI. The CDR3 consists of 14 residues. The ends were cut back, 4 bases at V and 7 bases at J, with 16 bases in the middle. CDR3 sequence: CASSGSVYPSEAFF. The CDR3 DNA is TGTGCCAGCAGTGGTAGCGTCTACCCCAGTGAAGCTTTCTTT.

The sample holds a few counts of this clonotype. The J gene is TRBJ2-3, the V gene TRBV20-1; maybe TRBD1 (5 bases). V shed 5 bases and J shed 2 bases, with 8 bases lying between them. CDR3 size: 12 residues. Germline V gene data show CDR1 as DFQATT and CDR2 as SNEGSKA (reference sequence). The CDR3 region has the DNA TGCAGTGCTGAGGACAACACAGATACGCAGTATTTT. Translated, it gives CSAEDNTDTQYF.

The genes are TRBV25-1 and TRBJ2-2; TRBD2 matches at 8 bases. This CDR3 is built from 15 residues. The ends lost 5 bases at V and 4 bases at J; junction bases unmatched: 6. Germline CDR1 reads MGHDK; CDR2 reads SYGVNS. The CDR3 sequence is CASSYAGGFTGELFF. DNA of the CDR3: TGTGCCAGCAGTTATGCGGGAGGTTTCACCGGGGAGCTGTTTTTT.

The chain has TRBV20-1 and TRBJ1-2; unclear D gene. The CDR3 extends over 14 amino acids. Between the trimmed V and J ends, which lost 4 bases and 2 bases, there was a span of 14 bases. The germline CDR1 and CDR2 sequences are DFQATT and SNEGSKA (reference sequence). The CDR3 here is CSATVRRVNYGYTF. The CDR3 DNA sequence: TGCAGTGCTACGGTCAGGCGAGTGAACTATGGCTACACCTTC.

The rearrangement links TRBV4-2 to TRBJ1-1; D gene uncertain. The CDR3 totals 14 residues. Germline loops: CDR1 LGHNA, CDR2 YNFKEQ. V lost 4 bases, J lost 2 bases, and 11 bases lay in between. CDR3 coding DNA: TGTGCCAGCAGCCCCCGGCCCCGAAACACTGAAGCTTTCTTT. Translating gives CASSPRPRNTEAFF.

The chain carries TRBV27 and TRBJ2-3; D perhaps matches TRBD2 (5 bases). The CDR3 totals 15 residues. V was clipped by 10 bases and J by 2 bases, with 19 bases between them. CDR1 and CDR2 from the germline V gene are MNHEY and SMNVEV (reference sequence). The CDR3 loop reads CATGRGSSITDTQYF. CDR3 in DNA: TGTGCCACCGGACGGGGTAGTAGCATCACAGATACGCAGTATTTT.

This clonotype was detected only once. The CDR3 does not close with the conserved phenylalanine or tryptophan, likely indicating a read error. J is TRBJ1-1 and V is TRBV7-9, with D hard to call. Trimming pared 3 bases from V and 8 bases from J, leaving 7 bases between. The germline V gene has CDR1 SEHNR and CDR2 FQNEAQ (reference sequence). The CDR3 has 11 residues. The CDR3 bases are TGTGCCAGCAGCTTCCGGACCGAAGCTTTCTCT. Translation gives CASSFRTEAFS.